In its sample, the clone carrying this T cell receptor (beta chain) was seen many times. What it binds is unknown. The sample is drawn from a study of CD8 T cells in ankylosing spondylitis. CDR3 length: 12 residues. In germline, CDR1 is SEHNR, CDR2 FQNEAQ (reference sequence). V was clipped by 8 bases and J by 5 bases, with 11 bases between them. General study points: There was reportedly significant enrichment of clones that were disease-linked in matched ankylosing spondylitis synovial fluid. Past studies reported some motif variants in reactive arthritis synovial fluid and blood. Relatively rare in peripheral blood, disease-linked clones were also CD8+. Roughly 8 highly homologous variants made up a TCR beta motif, and this motif appeared characteristic of ankylosing spondylitis blood.

Each CDR3 protein gets one entry after TCRdb re-called the 5' RACE reads with MiXCR. Of under 120,000 distinct CDR3 sequences in the sample, about 24% were seen once. The material sequenced was synovial fluid, either unsorted or a sorted T cell fraction (not recorded which). This clonotype was obtained from a male donor with ankylosing spondylitis. The chain has TRBV7-9 and TRBJ2-3, with no clear D. The CDR3 region has the DNA TGTGCCAGCGGATCGACCGGAGATACGCAGTATTTT. It yields the protein CASGSTGDTQYF.